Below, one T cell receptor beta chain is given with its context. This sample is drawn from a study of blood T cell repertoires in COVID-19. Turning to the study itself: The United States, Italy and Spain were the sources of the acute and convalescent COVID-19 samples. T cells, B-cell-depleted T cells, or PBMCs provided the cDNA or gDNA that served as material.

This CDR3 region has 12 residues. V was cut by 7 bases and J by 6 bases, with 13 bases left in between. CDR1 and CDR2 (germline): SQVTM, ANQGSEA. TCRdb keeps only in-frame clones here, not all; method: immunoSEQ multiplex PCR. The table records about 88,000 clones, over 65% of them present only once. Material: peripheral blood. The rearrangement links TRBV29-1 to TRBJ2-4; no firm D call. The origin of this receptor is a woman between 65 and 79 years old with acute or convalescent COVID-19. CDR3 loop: CSAKDEVNIQYF. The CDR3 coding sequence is TGCAGCGCCAAGGATGAGGTAAACATTCAGTACTTC.